This T cell receptor beta chain was identified in a study of a mutant IDH1 vaccine in newly diagnosed glioma. On the study more broadly: Patients were started on vaccination 4-6 weeks after radiotherapy alone, or with temozolomide cycles.

Repertoires were generated with immunoSEQ multiplex PCR, while TCRdb's copy carries only in-frame clones and drops some. The sample has 49,000 or so clones, about 77% seen once; the top ten hold under 2%. CDR3 length equals 13 residues. J lost 3 bases, V lost 3 bases, and 5 bases had no gene match. CDR1 is SQVTM and CDR2 is ANQGSEA in the germline V gene. Remarks on this clone: The target antigen is unknown.

Time point reported: week 5, during vaccination. Every single dose of the vaccine, 300 ug of mutant IDH1 20-mer peptide, came with topical imiquimod. Sample: PBMCs, taken from a glioma patient whose treatment included an IDH1 peptide vaccine. The clonotype originates from a woman between 35 and 50 years old with glioma. The chain recombines TRBV29-1 with TRBJ2-7; 7 bases line up with TRBD1. The CDR3 DNA reads TGCAGCGTTGAGGGACAGACTAACTACGAGCAGTACTTC. Its protein is CSVEGQTNYEQYF.